The clone carrying this TCR beta chain appeared once. Per the original methods: How many nucleated cells were present was estimated from reference gene primer amplification. Profiling relied on immunoSEQ multiplex PCR, and the TCRdb table lists in-frame clones only, not all of them. That table gives V, J and clone size, and the DNA gave D and trimming. The sample holds under 300,000 clones, nearly 90% seen once. Assignment of participants to cohorts was predicated upon participant-reported clinical history. Per germline, CDR1 MGHRA and CDR2 YSYEKL. The V and J ends lost 0 bases and 1 base respectively, with 10 bases between them. This CDR3 comprises 16 residues. This specimen comes from a study of blood T cell repertoires in COVID-19. Study context: In each case, the material was cDNA or gDNA derived from T cells, B-cell-depleted T cells, or PBMCs.

The chain is built from TRBV4-1 and TRBJ1-5, with a possible D match to TRBD1 (5 bases). This receptor was obtained from a woman aged 60-75 years who had recovered from COVID-19. The sequencing input was PBMCs or T cells enriched from blood (not recorded which). The CDR3 nucleotides read TGCGCCAGCAGCCAAGAGGGGCCACAGAGCAATCAGCCCCAGCATTTT. This translates into CASSQEGPQSNQPQHF.